One sample yielded the 23 T cell receptor beta chains listed below, sequenced in a study of T cells after yellow fever vaccination. MiXCR, run by TCRdb on the 5' RACE reads, gives a single entry per CDR3 protein. The table includes around 250,000 distinct CDR3 sequences, 6.9% detected once. This specimen was CD4+ T cells sorted from PBMCs, taken 15 days after the yellow fever booster vaccination. The receptor set was obtained from a man younger than 45 who received the YFV17D yellow fever vaccine.

This chain uses TRBV9 with TRBJ1-1; D is ambiguous. Germline V gene data show CDR1 as SGDLS and CDR2 as YYNGEE. The CDR3 extends over 13 amino acids. Trimming stripped 4 bases from V and 5 bases from J, with 12 bases between. CDR3 in amino acids: CASSLGPGTEAFF. In DNA, the CDR3 is TGTGCCAGCAGCCTCGGGCCGGGAACTGAAGCTTTCTTT.

This clonotype has at least ten counts. The rearrangement joins TRBV5-1 to TRBJ2-1; D is unclear. The CDR3 has 15 amino acids. CDR1 is SGHRS, CDR2 YFSETQ, per germline. V lost 4 bases to trimming and J lost 3 bases, with 14 bases between them. The CDR3 region has the DNA TGCGCCAGCAGCACGGGTAGATTGGGCTACAATGAGCAGTTCTTC. Protein sequence: CASSTGRLGYNEQFF.

This clonotype was seen repeatedly, ten times or more. J is TRBJ2-1 and V is TRBV20-1; D is perhaps TRBD1 (6 bases). The CDR3 loop spans 13 amino acids. Germline assignment: CDR1 DFQATT and CDR2 SNEGSKA (reference sequence). The ends were cut back, 5 bases at V and 10 bases at J, with 18 bases in the middle. The CDR3 protein is CSAPEVGGEEQFF. CDR3 in DNA: TGCAGTGCTCCCGAGGTTGGGGGCGAGGAGCAGTTCTTC.

This clonotype was observed a handful of times. The rearrangement joins TRBV10-2 to TRBJ1-4; D is possibly TRBD1 (5 bases). Germline assignment: CDR1 WSHSY and CDR2 SAAADI. V lost 4 bases and J 1 base, leaving 13 bases between the germline ends. This CDR3 is 16 amino acids long. In DNA, the CDR3 is TGCGCCAGCAGTGGCACCGGGACGCAAACTAATGAAAAACTGTTTTTT. This sequence encodes CASSGTGTQTNEKLFF.

The chain is built from TRBV11-2 and TRBJ2-1, with D perhaps assigned TRBD1 or TRBD2 (6 bases each). V lost 7 bases, J lost 13 bases, and 23 bases lay in between. Germline V gene lookup returns CDR1 SGHAT and CDR2 FQNNGV. The CDR3 runs 14 residues. CDR3 sequence (DNA): TGTGCCAGCACCATGAGGGGGGACCGCCTCGAACAGTTCTTC. It yields the protein CASTMRGDRLEQFF.

There are a few counts of this clonotype. The chain couples TRBV24-1 to TRBJ1-2; possibly TRBD1 for D (5 bases). CDR3 size: 13 residues. CDR1 KGHDR and CDR2 SFDVKD come from the germline V gene. Trimming removed 2 bases from V and 7 bases from J, with 10 bases in between. The CDR3 DNA follows: TGTGCCACCAGTGATTACCTGGGACGTGGCTACACCTTC. Protein product: CATSDYLGRGYTF.

This clonotype was observed many times. CDR3 sequence (DNA): TGCAGTGCCTCGGGGGGTACCACTGAAGCTTTCTTT. Residues: CSASGGTTEAFF. V and J are TRBV20-1 and TRBJ1-1, with D perhaps TRBD1 (5 bases). CDR1 is DFQATT, CDR2 SNEGSKA, per germline (reference sequence). V lost 6 bases and J lost 4, with 12 bases in between. The CDR3 contains 12 residues.

The chain carries TRBV6-6 and TRBJ2-1; 8 nucleotides agree with TRBD2. The J segment lost 15 bases and the V segment lost 6 bases, leaving 10 bases of the junction unmatched. The germline CDR1 and CDR2 sequences are MNHNY and SVGAGI (reference sequence). CDR3 length: 12 amino acids. DNA for the CDR3: TGTGCCAGCAGGATGACTAGCGAAGGGCCGTTCTTC. Its protein product is CASRMTSEGPFF.

This clonotype showed up many times. This chain uses TRBV20-1 with TRBJ2-1, with TRBD2 matching over 8 bases. The junction had 3 bases not matched to a gene; V was cut back by 0 bases and J by 5 bases. The germline gives CDR1 DFQATT, CDR2 SNEGSKA (reference sequence). CDR3 length equals 14 residues. For the CDR3, the DNA is TGCAGTGCTAGAGATCCGCGGGGGGACAATGAGCAGTTCTTC. Its translation: CSARDPRGDNEQFF.

This clonotype came up many times. The V call is TRBV5-1, the J call TRBJ2-4, with 7 bases matching TRBD1. Losses at the gene ends were 4 bases for V and 9 bases for J; bases not matched to a gene: 7. This CDR3 is 13 amino acids long. Germline CDR1 is SGHRS and CDR2 is YFSETQ. CDR3 coding DNA: TGCGCCAGCAGCCTAACAGGGGAGCTCATTCAGTACTTC. Encoded protein: CASSLTGELIQYF.

This clonotype was seen a few times. The gene calls are TRBV29-1 and TRBJ2-1; 12 bases align to TRBD2. V shed 4 bases and J 15 bases; nucleotides not matched to a gene: 10. The CDR3 spans 13 residues. The germline gives CDR1 SQVTM, CDR2 ANQGSEA. The CDR3 spells CSVGPLGLAGLFF. The CDR3 coding sequence is TGCAGCGTTGGCCCCCTCGGACTAGCGGGACTGTTCTTC.

Many counts were recorded for this clonotype. The CDR3 loop reads CAKGYRGKVYEQYF. In DNA form, the CDR3 reads TGCGCCAAGGGGTACAGGGGGAAGGTCTACGAGCAGTACTTC. V is TRBV4-3 and J is TRBJ2-7; 8 nucleotides align to TRBD1. The germline CDR1 and CDR2 sequences are LGHNA and YSLEER. The V gene end was trimmed by 10 bases and the J gene end by 3 bases; junction bases not matched to a gene: 11. CDR3 length equals 14 residues.

There are many counts of this clonotype. The CDR3 bases are TGCAGTGCTGGTAGCGGGAAGGAGCGCAATGAGCAGTTCTTC. Translation gives CSAGSGKERNEQFF. The chain combines TRBV20-1 with TRBJ2-1; TRBD2 matches at 8 bases. The CDR3 is 14 residues long. Germline CDR1 reads DFQATT; CDR2 reads SNEGSKA (reference sequence). The ends lost 5 bases at V and 6 bases at J; junction bases unmatched: 9.

The CDR3 DNA sequence: TGCGCCAGCAGCCTGGGACAGCTAAGGGGTTTGAACACTGAAGCTTTCTTT. Its translation: CASSLGQLRGLNTEAFF. The chain uses TRBV5-1 and TRBJ1-1; TRBD1 matches 7 bases. Trimming at V came to 4 bases and at J to 0 bases, leaving 12 bases not matched to a gene. Germline V gene sequence: CDR1 SGHRS, CDR2 YFSETQ. The CDR3 is 17 amino acids.

The CDR3 reads CASSLLGQGQETQYF. The CDR3 DNA reads as TGTGCCAGCAGCTTACTCGGACAGGGTCAAGAGACCCAGTACTTC. The J gene is TRBJ2-5, the V gene TRBV7-2; the match to TRBD1 covers 8 bases. Unmatched junction bases numbered 4, after V lost 2 bases and J lost 2 bases. This CDR3 has 15 amino acids. The germline V gene has CDR1 SGHTA and CDR2 FQGNSA.

This clonotype was seen a few times. The chain links TRBV7-9 to TRBJ2-1; the D is unclear. The CDR3 spans 15 residues. CDR1 is SEHNR, CDR2 FQNEAQ, per germline (reference sequence). Trimming removed 2 bases from V and 1 base from J, with 9 bases in between. The CDR3 is CASSLPSLSYNEQFF. The CDR3 bases are TGTGCCAGCAGCTTACCCAGTCTGTCCTACAATGAGCAGTTCTTC.

This clonotype was picked up a small number of times. The rearrangement uses TRBV3-1 and TRBJ2-7; 7 bases are shared with TRBD1. The CDR3 has 12 amino acids. With V trimmed by 6 bases and J by 6 bases, 5 bases remained unmatched. Germline CDR1 is LGHDT and CDR2 is YNNKEL (reference sequence). CDR3 sequence reads: CASRQGRGEQYF. Written as DNA, the CDR3 is TGTGCCAGCAGACAGGGGCGCGGCGAGCAGTACTTC.

This chain connects TRBV20-1 to TRBJ2-4, with D perhaps TRBD1 or TRBD2 (7 bases each). This CDR3 is built from 12 residues. Trimming removed 3 bases at V and 8 bases at J, with 11 bases between. The V gene's germline CDR1 is DFQATT and CDR2 SNEGSKA (reference sequence). CDR3 nucleotides: TGCAGTGCTAGCTCAGGGGGGGACATTCAGTACTTC. Protein: CSASSGGDIQYF.

V gene TRBV28 combines with J gene TRBJ1-5; D remains ambiguous. The CDR3 has 12 amino acids. The germline V and J ends were trimmed by 3 bases and 11 bases, with 11 bases remaining between them. The germline CDR1 and CDR2 sequences are MDHEN and SYDVKM. In DNA, the CDR3 is TGTGCCAGCAGTTTCTCCGAGCGGGCCCAGCATTTT. As protein: CASSFSERAQHF. The whole variable domain, remainder taken from reference TRBV28 and TRBJ1-5, is DVKVTQSSRYLVKRTGEKVFLECVQDMDHENMFWYRQDPGLGLRLIYFSYDVKMKEKGDIPEGYSVSREKKERFSLILESASTNQTSMYLCASSFSERAQHFGDGTRLSIL.

J is TRBJ2-7 and V is TRBV20-1; D remains unclear. CDR1 DFQATT and CDR2 SNEGSKA come from the germline V gene (reference sequence). V lost 0 bases and J lost 3, with 6 bases in between. CDR3 length: 12 residues. In DNA, the CDR3 is TGCAGTGCTAGAGAGGACGGCTACGAGCAGTACTTC. Encoded protein: CSAREDGYEQYF.

This clonotype turned up a few times. This chain links TRBV18 with TRBJ2-4; D is possibly TRBD2 (5 bases). The CDR3 runs 13 residues. V lost 0 bases, J lost 6 bases, and 6 bases lay in between. CDR1 and CDR2 from the germline V gene are KGHSH and LQKENI. CDR3 DNA: TGTGCCAGCTCACCACCGGGGAGAAACATTCAGTACTTC. It is translated as CASSPPGRNIQYF.

Only a few counts were recorded for this clonotype. The chain has TRBV29-1 and TRBJ1-5, with D unclear. In germline, CDR1 is SQVTM, CDR2 ANQGSEA. Trimming took 4 bases from V and 5 from J, leaving 9 bases between them. This CDR3 comprises 12 residues. CDR3 protein: CSVAGVDQPQHF. CDR3 nucleotides: TGCAGCGTTGCAGGTGTGGATCAGCCCCAGCATTTT.

The genes are TRBV7-3 and TRBJ2-1; D perhaps matches TRBD1 (6 bases). The CDR3 has 15 amino acids. V lost 1 base and J 2 bases, leaving 9 bases between the germline ends. Germline lookup yields CDR1 SGHTA and CDR2 FQGTGA. The CDR3 sequence is CASSLIQGPYNEQFF. CDR3 DNA: TGTGCCAGCAGCTTAATACAGGGTCCCTACAATGAGCAGTTCTTC.